The TCR beta chain described here comes from a study of shared clonotypes between healthy human individuals. Study in general: In total, the donors were two women and a few men aged 18 to 49. Study-level findings and limits: Clonotypes not shared had lower generation probabilities than those common to all four donors. Clonotypes that were shared across a handful of donors made up 4.5% to 5% of naive CD4 clonotypes. Measured sharing among donors was expected to vary with sequencing depth.

Profiled with immunoSEQ multiplex PCR; TCRdb holds only in-frame clones, not every one. There are fewer than 850,000 clones in the sample; roughly 70% occur only once, and approximately 1.8% lies in the top ten. Concerning this clone itself: The antigen is not known.

This CDR3 comprises 14 residues. Germline loops: CDR1 MGHRA, CDR2 YSYEKL. Trimming removed 0 bases at V and 6 bases at J, with 11 bases between. This sequence was found in a woman aged 25 to 39 in good health. Sequenced: memory CD4+ T cells sorted from blood. Stated subset: CD45RA-negative fraction. The genes are TRBV4-1 and TRBJ2-5; D is undetermined. The CDR3 DNA reads as TGCGCCAGCAGCCAAGAGGATAGTCGGCAGACCCAGTACTTC. Encoded protein: CASSQEDSRQTQYF.